This T cell receptor (beta chain) appears in the sequencing data of a study of shared clonotypes between healthy human individuals. Clones were read by immunoSEQ multiplex PCR, and TCRdb kept only the in-frame ones, dropping some. The sample consists of about 1 million clones, about 70% of them appearing once. Deletions cut 1 base from V and 0 bases from J, with 9 bases between. Per germline, CDR1 SGHVT and CDR2 SQSDAQ. There are 16 residues in the CDR3. This clone occurred once. This chain connects TRBV7-4 to TRBJ2-2; a weak D match, TRBD2 (5 bases). The sample comprised memory CD4+ T cells sorted from blood. Subset meaning: CD45RA-negative fraction. This receptor was obtained from a man aged 18 to 29 in good health. The CDR3 DNA follows: TGTGCCAGCAGCTTAGTAGCGACGGCGAACACCGGGGAGCTGTTTTTT. Protein product: CASSLVATANTGELFF.